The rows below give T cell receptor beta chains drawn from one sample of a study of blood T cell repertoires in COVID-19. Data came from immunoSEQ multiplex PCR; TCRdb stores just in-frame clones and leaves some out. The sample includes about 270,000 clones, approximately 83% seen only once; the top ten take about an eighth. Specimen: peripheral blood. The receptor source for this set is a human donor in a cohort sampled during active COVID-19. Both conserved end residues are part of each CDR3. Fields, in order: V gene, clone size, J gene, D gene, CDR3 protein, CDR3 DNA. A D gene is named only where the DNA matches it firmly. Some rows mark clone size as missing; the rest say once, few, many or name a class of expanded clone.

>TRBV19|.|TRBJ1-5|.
CASSVISTGYQPQHF
TGTGCCAGTAGTGTCATCTCGACAGGTTACCAGCCCCAGCATTTT
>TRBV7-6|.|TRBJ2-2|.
CASSSPAGFTGELFF
TGTGCCAGCAGCAGCCCCGCGGGCTTTACCGGGGAGCTGTTTTTT
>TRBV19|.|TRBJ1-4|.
CASSTRGGGNEKLFF
TGTGCCAGTAGTACCCGGGGAGGGGGTAATGAAAAACTGTTTTTT
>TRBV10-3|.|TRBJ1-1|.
CAIRPSGTDNTEAFF
TGTGCCATCAGGCCTAGCGGGACTGACAACACTGAAGCTTTCTTT
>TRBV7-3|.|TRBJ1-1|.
CASSLLPVGGVNTEAFF
TGTGCCAGCAGCTTACTCCCCGTCGGTGGTGTAAACACTGAAGCTTTCTTT
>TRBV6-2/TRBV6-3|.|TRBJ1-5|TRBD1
CASSLARTGRGSSGQPQHF
TGTGCCAGCAGTCTCGCCCGGACAGGAAGAGGCTCGTCGGGCCAGCCCCAGCATTTT
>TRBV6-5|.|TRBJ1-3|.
CASSSPGGEGNTIYF
TGTGCCAGCAGTTCCCCGGGAGGTGAGGGAAACACCATATATTTT
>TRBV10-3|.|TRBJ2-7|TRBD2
CAIKLAERFSYEQYF
TGTGCCATCAAACTAGCGGAGAGATTCTCCTACGAGCAGTACTTC
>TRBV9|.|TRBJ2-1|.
CASSGTAGSYNEQFF
TGTGCCAGCAGCGGGACGGCGGGATCCTACAATGAGCAGTTCTTC
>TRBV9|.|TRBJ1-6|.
CASSVEAGINSPLHF
TGTGCCAGCAGCGTAGAAGCCGGGATAAATTCACCCCTCCACTTT
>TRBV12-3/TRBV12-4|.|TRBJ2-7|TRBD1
CASSLGQGYEQYF
TGTGCCAGCAGTTTGGGACAGGGCTACGAGCAGTACTTC
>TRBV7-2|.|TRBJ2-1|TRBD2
CASSLGLAGVYEQFF
TGTGCCAGCAGCTTGGGACTAGCGGGAGTTTATGAGCAGTTCTTC
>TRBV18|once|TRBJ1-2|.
CASSPGAENYGYTF
TGTGCCAGCTCCCCAGGGGCAGAGAACTATGGCTACACCTTC
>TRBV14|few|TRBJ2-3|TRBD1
CASSHHADRSTDTQYF
TGTGCCAGCAGCCACCACGCGGACAGGTCCACAGATACGCAGTATTTT
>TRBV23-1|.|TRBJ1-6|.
CASSQFPGRGGSPLHF
TGCGCCAGCAGTCAGTTCCCGGGACGGGGGGGATCACCCCTCCACTTT